This is a list of T cell receptor beta chains from one sample in a study of shared clonotypes between healthy human individuals. The assay was immunoSEQ multiplex PCR, and TCRdb's table has in-frame clones only and misses some. The data contain about 980,000 clones, 70% to 85% of them singletons. The source material was memory CD4+ T cells sorted from blood. The receptors were gathered from a man younger than 30 in good health. The CDR3 runs from the conserved cysteine through the conserved F or W. D genes are given only for firm matches. Size tells how often a clone was seen (once, few, many) or the class of an expanded clone, and some rows leave it out.

. TRBJ1-1 TRBD1 TRBV29-1 TGCAGCGTTTTGCCCAGGGGGGAAGCTTTCTTT CSVLPRGEAFF
. TRBJ2-3 . TRBV5-1 TGCGCCAGCAGCTTGGATGGTAGCACAGATACGCAGTATTTT CASSLDGSTDTQYF
. TRBJ2-5 . TRBV27 TGTGCCAGCTACGACCTCCAGGGCGGGCGGACCCAGTACTTC CASYDLQGGRTQYF
. TRBJ2-7 . TRBV28 TGTGCCAGCAGTTTCTCCCGACTTGGTTACGAGCAGTACTTC CASSFSRLGYEQYF
. TRBJ1-1 . TRBV2 TGTGCCAGCAGTTTTACAGGGAACACTGAAGCTTTCTTT CASSFTGNTEAFF
. TRBJ1-1 . TRBV6-6 TGTGCCAGCAGTTACGGGAAGAACACTGAAGCTTTCTTT CASSYGKNTEAFF
. TRBJ2-3 . TRBV4-3 TGCGCCAGCAGCCAAGAGTACAGGGGACTCACAGATACGCAGTATTTT CASSQEYRGLTDTQYF
. TRBJ2-3 TRBD2 TRBV6-6 TGTGCCAGCAGCCTAGCGGGAGTGGGCACAGATACGCAGTATTTT CASSLAGVGTDTQYF
. TRBJ2-4 TRBD2 TRBV25-1 TGTGCCAGCAGCCGGGGACTAGCGGGCATTCAGTACTTC CASSRGLAGIQYF
. TRBJ2-3 . TRBV11-2 TGTGCCAGCAGCTTGGGGGGCGCGACAGATACGCAGTATTTT CASSLGGATDTQYF
few TRBJ1-4 TRBD1 TRBV20-1 TGCAGTGCGGGGACAGATGAAAAACTGTTTTTT CSAGTDEKLFF
few TRBJ1-2 . TRBV9 TGTGCCAGCAGCGTAGCACCTGGGTTCAACTATGGCTACACCTTC CASSVAPGFNYGYTF
. TRBJ2-5 . TRBV5-1 TGCGCCAGCAGCTTGGAGGCGGGGAGTCAAGAGACCCAGTACTTC CASSLEAGSQETQYF
. TRBJ2-7 . TRBV9 TGTGCCAGCAGCGTAGGTCCGACGAGCTCCTACGAGCAGTACTTC CASSVGPTSSYEQYF
. TRBJ1-2 . TRBV29-1 TGCAGCGTCGTTAACTATGGCTACACCTTC CSVVNYGYTF
few TRBJ1-2 . TRBV30 TGTGCCTGGAGTCCCCACAGGGAAGGGGGCTACACCTTC CAWSPHREGGYTF
. TRBJ1-2 TRBD1 TRBV5-8 TGTGCCAGCAGCCCAATAAAAAGGGACAGGGCTTCTGGCTACACCTTC CASSPIKRDRASGYTF
. TRBJ2-7 TRBD2 TRBV7-8 TGTGCCAGCAGCGCAAGGACTAGCGGGAGGGTTTACTACTACGAGCAGTACTTC CASSARTSGRVYYYEQYF
once TRBJ2-3 . TRBV5-1 TGCGCCAGCACCCCCGGCGAGCAGGGCACAGATACGCAGTATTTT CASTPGEQGTDTQYF
once TRBJ1-2 . TRBV28 TGTGCCAGCACTCCTTCCCCGGGGGGCTATGGCTACACCTTC CASTPSPGGYGYTF
. TRBJ2-3 TRBD1 TRBV13 TGTGCCAGCAGCTTTGGGACAGCAGTTGGCACAGATACGCAGTATTTT CASSFGTAVGTDTQYF
. TRBJ1-5 . TRBV4-1 TGCGCCAGCAGCCAAGATTATAATCAGCCCCAGCATTTT CASSQDYNQPQHF
once TRBJ2-2 . TRBV9 TGTGCCAGCAGCGGGGGGTTCCTAGAGAACACCGGGGAGCTGTTTTTT CASSGGFLENTGELFF
. TRBJ1-6 . TRBV6-5 TGTGCCAGCAGTTACTCTCAGAGCTCCTATAATTCACCCCTCCACTTT CASSYSQSSYNSPLHF
. TRBJ2-1 TRBD2 TRBV5-1 TGCGCCAGCAGCTCTAGCGGGGGCCAATACAATGAGCAGTTCTTC CASSSSGGQYNEQFF
. TRBJ2-3 . TRBV28 TGTGCCAGCAGAGAGGGTGGGAGAAGAGATACGCAGTATTTT CASREGGRRDTQYF
. TRBJ1-2 . TRBV14 TGTGCCAGCAGCCAAGTGGAGGCGGGAGGCTACACCTTC CASSQVEAGGYTF
. TRBJ1-2 . TRBV5-6 TGTGCCAGCAGCTTGGATCCTACAGGGTGGGGCTACACCTTC CASSLDPTGWGYTF
. TRBJ1-1 TRBD1 TRBV6-1 TGTGCCAGCAGTGACCCAGGGGGCGCTTCGGCTTTCTTT CASSDPGGASAFF
few TRBJ1-3 . TRBV5-1 TGCGCCAGCAGCTTCGCAGGCTCTGGAAACACCATATATTTT CASSFAGSGNTIYF
many TRBJ2-2 . TRBV29-1 TGCAGCGTACGGAACACCGGGGAGCTGTTTTTT CSVRNTGELFF